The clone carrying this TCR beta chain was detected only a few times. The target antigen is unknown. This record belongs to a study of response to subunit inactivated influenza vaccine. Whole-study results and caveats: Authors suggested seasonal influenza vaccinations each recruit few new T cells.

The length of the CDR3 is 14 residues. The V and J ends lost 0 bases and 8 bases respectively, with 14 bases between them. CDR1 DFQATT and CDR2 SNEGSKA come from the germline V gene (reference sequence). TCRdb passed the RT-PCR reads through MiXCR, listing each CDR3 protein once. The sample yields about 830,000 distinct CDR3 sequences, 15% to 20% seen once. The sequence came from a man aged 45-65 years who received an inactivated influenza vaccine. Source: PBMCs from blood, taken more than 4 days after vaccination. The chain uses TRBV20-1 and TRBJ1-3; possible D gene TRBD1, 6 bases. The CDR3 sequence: CSARDPRGGDTIYF. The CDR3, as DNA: TGCAGTGCTAGAGACCCCAGGGGCGGGGACACCATATATTTT.